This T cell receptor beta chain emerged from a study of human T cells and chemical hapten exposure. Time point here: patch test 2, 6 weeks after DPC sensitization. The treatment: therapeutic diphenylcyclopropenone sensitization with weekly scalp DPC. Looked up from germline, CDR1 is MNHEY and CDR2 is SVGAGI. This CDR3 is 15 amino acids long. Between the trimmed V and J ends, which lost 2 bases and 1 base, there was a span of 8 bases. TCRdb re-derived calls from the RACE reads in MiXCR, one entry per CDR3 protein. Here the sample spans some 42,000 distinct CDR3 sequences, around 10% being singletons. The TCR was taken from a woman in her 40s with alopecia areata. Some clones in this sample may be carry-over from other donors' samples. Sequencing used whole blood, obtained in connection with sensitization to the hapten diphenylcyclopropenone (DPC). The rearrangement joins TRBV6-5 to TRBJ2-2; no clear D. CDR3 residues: CASSYGQVNTGELFF. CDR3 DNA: TGTGCCAGCAGTTACGGGCAGGTGAACACCGGGGAGCTGTTTTTT.